These 15 T cell receptor beta chains came from one sample sequenced in a study of shared T cell receptors in the human thymus. TCRdb keeps only in-frame clones here, not all; method: immunoSEQ multiplex PCR. Of tens of thousands of clones in the sample, 90% to 95% were seen once. Input material: thymocytes. These receptor sequences come from a human donor.

This clone was observed once. This sequence joins TRBV7-9 and TRBJ2-1; 9 bases are a match to TRBD1. Trimming removed 2 bases from V and 6 bases from J; junction bases left unmatched: 8. Germline lookup yields CDR1 SEHNR and CDR2 FQNEAQ (reference sequence). The length of the CDR3 is 16 residues. The CDR3 bases are TGTGCCAGCAGCTTATTGGGACAGGGTTACCGCAATGAGCAGTTCTTC. This sequence encodes CASSLLGQGYRNEQFF.

The gene calls are TRBV7-4 and TRBJ2-5; the match to TRBD2 covers 7 bases. Germline V gene lookup returns CDR1 SGHVT and CDR2 SQSDAQ. V dropped 2 bases and J dropped 3; count of bases not matched to a gene: 6. The CDR3 is 15 residues long. The CDR3 loop reads CASSLTRTRKETQYF. CDR3 nucleotides: TGTGCCAGCAGCTTAACTAGGACTAGGAAAGAGACCCAGTACTTC.

The chain employs TRBV6-5 and TRBJ1-1; no definite D call. Per germline, CDR1 MNHEY and CDR2 SVGAGI. This CDR3 region has 16 residues. Trimming pared 2 bases from V and 1 base from J, leaving 14 bases between. Here the CDR3 reads CASSYDRAMPNTEAFF. The CDR3 DNA reads TGTGCCAGCAGTTACGATAGGGCGATGCCGAACACTGAAGCTTTCTTT.

This chain connects TRBV7-9 to TRBJ1-2; weak D call: TRBD1 (6 bases). The V gene lost 0 bases and the J gene lost 7 bases, with 18 bases spanning the gap. Per germline, CDR1 SEHNR and CDR2 FQNEAQ (reference sequence). The CDR3 sequence is 16 residues long. CDR3 in amino acids: CASSLAFTGKLGGYTF. CDR3 sequence (DNA): TGTGCCAGCAGCTTAGCTTTTACAGGGAAGTTGGGTGGCTACACCTTC.

The chain is built from TRBV2 and TRBJ2-2, with 9 bases identical to TRBD2. The CDR3 is 15 amino acids. V lost 8 bases, J lost 5 bases, and 9 bases stayed unmatched. The germline gives CDR1 SNHLY, CDR2 FYNNEI. In DNA, the CDR3 is TGTGCCAGCGGCCGCGGGGGGGCCGGGACCGGGGAGCTGTTTTTT. This encodes CASGRGGAGTGELFF.

The CDR3 DNA follows: TGTGCCAGCAGCTTGGACAGGGGAATGAACACTGAAGCTTTCTTT. Translation gives CASSLDRGMNTEAFF. The chain is built from TRBV5-4 and TRBJ1-1, with 7 bases identical to TRBD1. CDR3 length: 15 residues. Trimming cost V 0 bases and J 0 bases; bases outside gene matches: 2. Germline-derived CDR1 and CDR2 are SGHNT and YYREEE (reference sequence).

J is TRBJ1-1 and V is TRBV5-5, with 7 bases fitting TRBD1. The CDR3 runs to 15 residues. V gave up 4 bases and J gave up 0 bases; unmatched junction bases: 6. Germline V gene lookup returns CDR1 SGHKS and CDR2 YYEKEE (reference sequence). This CDR3 is CASSLPTGMNTEAFF. DNA for the CDR3: TGTGCCAGCAGCCTCCCGACAGGGATGAACACTGAAGCTTTCTTT.

J is TRBJ1-1 and V is TRBV6-5, with D possibly being TRBD1 (5 bases). CDR1 is MNHEY, CDR2 SVGAGI, per germline. Trimming removed 1 base from V and 7 bases from J, with 10 bases in between. This CDR3 spans 13 amino acids. In DNA, the CDR3 is TGTGCCAGCAGTTACTACCAGGGCGGTGAAGCTTTCTTT. Its translation is CASSYYQGGEAFF.

The V and J genes are TRBV6-5 and TRBJ2-1; 10 bases are a match to TRBD1. The germline V gene encodes CDR1 MNHEY and CDR2 SVGAGI. The CDR3 sequence is 16 residues long. V lost 3 bases and J lost 2; bases outside the gene matches: 4. CDR3 sequence reads: CASSYNGTGAYNEQFF. The CDR3, as DNA: TGTGCCAGCAGTTATAATGGGACAGGGGCCTACAATGAGCAGTTCTTC.

The chain links TRBV4-2 to TRBJ2-5, with 10 bases fitting TRBD1. The junction had 8 bases not matched to a gene; V was cut back by 1 base and J by 3 bases. CDR1 and CDR2 (germline): LGHNA, YNFKEQ. The CDR3 length is 17 residues. CDR3 residues: CASSQGGLGTGEETQYF. In DNA, the CDR3 is TGTGCCAGCAGCCAAGGAGGCCTCGGGACAGGGGAAGAGACCCAGTACTTC.

The CDR3 DNA reads as TGTGCCAGCAGCTTAGGGGCGGGACAGATGAACACTGAAGCTTTCTTT. Amino acid sequence: CASSLGAGQMNTEAFF. The genes are TRBV7-9 and TRBJ1-1; 7 bases are shared with TRBD1. The CDR3 runs 16 residues. Trimming took 1 base from V and 0 from J; bases not matched to a gene: 5. In germline, CDR1 is SEHNR, CDR2 FQNEAQ (reference sequence).

The V gene is TRBV27, the J gene TRBJ2-7; no clear D gene. V was pared by 1 base and J by 7 bases, with 14 bases between. From germline, CDR1 is MNHEY and CDR2 SMNVEV (reference sequence). The CDR3 has 14 residues. CDR3 sequence reads: CASSLFPGHGEQYF. DNA of the CDR3: TGTGCCAGCAGTTTATTCCCGGGCCATGGGGAGCAGTACTTC.

V is TRBV29-1 and J is TRBJ1-2; no clear D gene. From germline, CDR1 is SQVTM and CDR2 ANQGSEA. Trimming removed 1 base from V and 0 bases from J, with 15 bases in between. This CDR3 comprises 16 residues. CDR3 amino acids: CSVEGLGRRANYGYTF. The CDR3 DNA sequence: TGCAGCGTTGAAGGTCTCGGCAGGAGAGCTAACTATGGCTACACCTTC.

The V call is TRBV19, the J call TRBJ2-3; 7 nucleotides align to TRBD2. The ends lost 4 bases at V and 1 base at J; junction bases unmatched: 14. The CDR3 loop spans 18 amino acids. The germline gives CDR1 LNHDA, CDR2 SQIVND (reference sequence). The CDR3 DNA sequence: TGTGCCAGTAGTACCCCTCGGAAGATCCGGGGGGGCACAGATACGCAGTATTTT. It specifies CASSTPRKIRGGTDTQYF.

This sequence joins TRBV4-1 and TRBJ2-5, with 13 nucleotides matching TRBD2. Germline V gene lookup returns CDR1 MGHRA and CDR2 YSYEKL. The length of the CDR3 is 16 residues. The V gene end was trimmed by 4 bases and the J gene end by 2 bases; junction bases not matched to a gene: 4. CDR3 amino acids: CASSRRLAGGQETQYF. The CDR3 DNA follows: TGCGCCAGCAGCCGCCGACTAGCGGGGGGTCAAGAGACCCAGTACTTC.